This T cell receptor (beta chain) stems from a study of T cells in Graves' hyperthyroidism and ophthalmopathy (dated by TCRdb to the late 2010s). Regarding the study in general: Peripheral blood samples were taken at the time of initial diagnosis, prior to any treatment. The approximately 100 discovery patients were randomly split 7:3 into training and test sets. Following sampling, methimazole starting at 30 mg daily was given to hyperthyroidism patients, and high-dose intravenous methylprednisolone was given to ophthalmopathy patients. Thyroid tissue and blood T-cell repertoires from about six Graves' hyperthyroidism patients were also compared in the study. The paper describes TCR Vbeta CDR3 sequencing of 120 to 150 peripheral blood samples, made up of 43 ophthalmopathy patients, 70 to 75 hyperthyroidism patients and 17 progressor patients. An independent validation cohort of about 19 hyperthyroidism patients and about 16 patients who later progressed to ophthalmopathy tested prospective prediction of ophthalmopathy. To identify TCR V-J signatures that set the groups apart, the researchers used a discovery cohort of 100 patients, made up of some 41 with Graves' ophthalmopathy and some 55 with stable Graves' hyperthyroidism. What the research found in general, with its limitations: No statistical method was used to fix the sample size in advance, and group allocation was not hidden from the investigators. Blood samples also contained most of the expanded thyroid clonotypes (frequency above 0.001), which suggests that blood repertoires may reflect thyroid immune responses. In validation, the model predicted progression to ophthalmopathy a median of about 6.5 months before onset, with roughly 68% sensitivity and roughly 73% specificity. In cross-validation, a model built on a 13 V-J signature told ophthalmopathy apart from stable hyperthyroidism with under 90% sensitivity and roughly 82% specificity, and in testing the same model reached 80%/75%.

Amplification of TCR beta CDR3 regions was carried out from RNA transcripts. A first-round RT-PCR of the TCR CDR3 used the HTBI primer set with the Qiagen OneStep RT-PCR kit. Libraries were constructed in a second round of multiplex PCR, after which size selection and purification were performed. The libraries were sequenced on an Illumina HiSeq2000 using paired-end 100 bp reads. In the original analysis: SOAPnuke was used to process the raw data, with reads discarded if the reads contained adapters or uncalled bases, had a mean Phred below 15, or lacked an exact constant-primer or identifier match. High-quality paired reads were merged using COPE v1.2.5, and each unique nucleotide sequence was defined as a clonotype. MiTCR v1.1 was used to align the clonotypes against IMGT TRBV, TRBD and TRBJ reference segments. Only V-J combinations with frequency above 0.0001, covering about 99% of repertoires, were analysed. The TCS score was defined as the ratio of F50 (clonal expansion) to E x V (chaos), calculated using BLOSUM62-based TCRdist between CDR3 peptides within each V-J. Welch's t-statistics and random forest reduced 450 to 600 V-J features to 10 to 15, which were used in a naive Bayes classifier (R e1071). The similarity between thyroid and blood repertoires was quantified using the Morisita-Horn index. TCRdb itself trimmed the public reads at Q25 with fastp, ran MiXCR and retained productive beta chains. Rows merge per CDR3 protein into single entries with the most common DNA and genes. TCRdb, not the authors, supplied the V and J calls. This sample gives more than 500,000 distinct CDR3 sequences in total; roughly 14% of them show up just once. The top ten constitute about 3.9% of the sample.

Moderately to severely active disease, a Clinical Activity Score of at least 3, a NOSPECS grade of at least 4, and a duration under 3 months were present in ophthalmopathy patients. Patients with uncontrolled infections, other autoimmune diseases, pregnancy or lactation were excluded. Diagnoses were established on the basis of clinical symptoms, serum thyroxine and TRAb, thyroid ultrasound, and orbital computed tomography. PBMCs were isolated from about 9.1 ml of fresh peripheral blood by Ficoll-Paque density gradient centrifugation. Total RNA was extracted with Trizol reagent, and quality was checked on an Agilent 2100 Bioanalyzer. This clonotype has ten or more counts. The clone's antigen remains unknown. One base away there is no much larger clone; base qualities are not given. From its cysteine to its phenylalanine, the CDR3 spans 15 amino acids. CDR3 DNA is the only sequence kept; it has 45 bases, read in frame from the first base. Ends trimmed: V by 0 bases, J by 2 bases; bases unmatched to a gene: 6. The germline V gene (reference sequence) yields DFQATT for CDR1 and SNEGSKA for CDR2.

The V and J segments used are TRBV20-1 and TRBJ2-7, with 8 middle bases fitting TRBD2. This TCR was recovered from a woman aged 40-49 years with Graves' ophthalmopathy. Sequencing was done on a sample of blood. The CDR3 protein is CSARDPAGDTYEQYF. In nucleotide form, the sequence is TGCAGTGCTAGAGACCCAGCGGGAGACACCTACGAGCAGTACTTC.